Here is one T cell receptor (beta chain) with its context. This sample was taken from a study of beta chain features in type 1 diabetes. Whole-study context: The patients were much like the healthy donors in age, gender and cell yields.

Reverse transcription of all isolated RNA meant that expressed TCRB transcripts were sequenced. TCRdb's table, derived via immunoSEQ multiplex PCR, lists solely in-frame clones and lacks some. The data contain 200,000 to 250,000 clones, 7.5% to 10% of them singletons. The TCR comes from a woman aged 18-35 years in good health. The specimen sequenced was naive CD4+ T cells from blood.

CDR3 region: CAISRTSGEVSDTQYF. As DNA, the CDR3 is TGTGCCATCAGTCGGACTAGCGGGGAGGTATCAGATACGCAGTATTTT. This chain links TRBV10-3 with TRBJ2-3, with 12 bases lining up with TRBD2. The CDR3 loop spans 16 amino acids. Germline CDR1 ENHRY, CDR2 SYGVKD. Trimming removed 5 bases from V and 4 bases from J; junction bases left unmatched: 7.